The sequence of this T cell receptor (beta chain) was determined in a study of cytomegalovirus exposure and HLA in healthy donors. The repertoire was sequenced with immunoSEQ multiplex PCR; TCRdb's copy has only in-frame clones and lacks some. The table has some 350,000 clones, roughly 87% seen once. Trimming took 3 bases from V and 5 from J, leaving 21 bases between them. This CDR3 region has 16 residues. Per the germline V gene, CDR1 is SGHRS and CDR2 is YFSETQ. Sequencing input: PBMCs. The clonotype originates from a woman in her thirties in good health and CMV-seropositive. The chain recombines TRBV5-1 with TRBJ2-7, with D maybe TRBD1 (6 bases). CDR3 region: CASSSSQTGTFDEQYF. The CDR3, as DNA: TGCGCCAGCAGCTCTTCGCAAACCGGGACATTTGACGAGCAGTACTTC.